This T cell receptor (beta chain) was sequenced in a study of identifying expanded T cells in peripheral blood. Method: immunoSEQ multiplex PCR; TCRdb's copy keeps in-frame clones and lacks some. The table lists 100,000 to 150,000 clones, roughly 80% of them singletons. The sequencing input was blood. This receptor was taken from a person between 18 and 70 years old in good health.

The CDR3 coding sequence is TGTGCCAGCAGCCCCCCTCGACAGGTCCCAAATTCACCCCTCCACTTT. Protein sequence: CASSPPRQVPNSPLHF. This chain uses TRBV7-9 with TRBJ1-6, with D possibly matching TRBD1 (6 bases). CDR1 is SEHNR and CDR2 is FQNEAQ in the germline V gene (reference sequence). V was cut by 5 bases and J by 7 bases, with 18 bases left in between. The CDR3 contains 16 residues.